One sample yielded the 18 T cell receptor beta chains listed below, sequenced in a study of blood T cell repertoires in COVID-19. The repertoire was sequenced with immunoSEQ multiplex PCR; TCRdb's copy has only in-frame clones and lacks some. The sample holds 300,000 to 350,000 clones, around 90% seen once. The sample was PBMCs or T cells enriched from blood (not recorded which). The origin of the receptors is a woman aged 18-29 years with acute COVID-19.

The chain links TRBV28 to TRBJ1-2, with TRBD1 identical over 10 bases. J was trimmed by 3 bases and V by 6 bases; bases with no gene match: 7. Germline CDR1 and CDR2: MDHEN and SYDVKM. The CDR3 has 15 residues. As DNA, the CDR3 is TGTGCCAGCAGCACCGGGACAGGGGTCTACTATGGCTACACCTTC. It codes for CASSTGTGVYYGYTF.

The V and J genes are TRBV13 and TRBJ2-3, with 10 bases identical to TRBD2. The CDR3 is made up of 15 amino acids. The germline V gene encodes CDR1 PRHDT and CDR2 FYEKMQ (reference sequence). Germline trimming cut 1 base from V and 7 bases from J; bases unmatched to any gene: 5. The CDR3: CASSLVLAGDNTQYF. In nucleotides, the CDR3 is TGTGCCAGCAGCTTAGTGCTAGCGGGAGATAATACGCAGTATTTT.

CDR3 residues: CASSTTGRDQPQHF. The DNA of the CDR3 is TGTGCCAGCAGCACTACAGGGAGGGATCAGCCCCAGCATTTT. The rearrangement links TRBV21-1 to TRBJ1-5. TRBV21-1 is a pseudogene. The CDR3 runs to 14 residues.

The V and J genes are TRBV27 and TRBJ2-1; 10 nucleotides agree with TRBD2. Germline-derived CDR1 and CDR2 are MNHEY and SMNVEV (reference sequence). This CDR3 spans 15 amino acids. The ends lost 0 bases at V and 8 bases at J; junction bases unmatched: 4. This CDR3 reads CASSLSAGGNDEQFF. The CDR3 DNA sequence: TGTGCCAGCAGTTTATCAGCGGGAGGGAACGATGAGCAGTTCTTC.

J is TRBJ1-5 and V is TRBV28; D ambiguous. The germline gives CDR1 MDHEN, CDR2 SYDVKM. Deletions cut 5 bases from V and 0 bases from J, with 14 bases between. The CDR3 extends over 16 amino acids. The CDR3 nucleotides read TGTGCCAGCAGTCCCCGGGGATACTATAGCAATCAGCCCCAGCATTTT. Protein product: CASSPRGYYSNQPQHF.

This clone was detected once. The chain links TRBV5-1 to TRBJ1-2; 10 positions match TRBD1. The trim removed 4 bases at V and 7 bases at J, leaving 16 bases unmatched. The germline CDR1 and CDR2 sequences are SGHRS and YFSETQ. The CDR3 has 17 amino acids. CDR3 amino acids: CASSPPGQGSGRPGYTF. The CDR3 DNA follows: TGCGCCAGCAGCCCACCGGGACAGGGGAGTGGTCGGCCTGGCTACACCTTC.

The chain is built from TRBV28 and TRBJ1-2; TRBD1 agrees at 7 bases. V lost 5 bases and J lost 8; bases outside the gene matches: 5. This CDR3 region has 12 residues. Germline CDR1 reads MDHEN; CDR2 reads SYDVKM. CDR3: CASSETGKGYTF. CDR3 nucleotides: TGTGCCAGCAGTGAGACAGGGAAGGGCTACACCTTC.

The chain is built from TRBV7-2 and TRBJ1-2, with D possibly TRBD1 on 6 matching bases. This CDR3 region has 16 residues. The ends were cut back, 0 bases at V and 6 bases at J, with 17 bases in the middle. Germline CDR1 SGHTA, CDR2 FQGNSA. CDR3 in DNA: TGTGCCAGCAGCTTAGCTTGGGGGCTACTAACTAATGGCTACACCTTC. Amino acid sequence: CASSLAWGLLTNGYTF.

J is TRBJ2-7 and V is TRBV27; 7 bases are a match to TRBD1. The CDR3 runs 13 residues. Germline V gives CDR1 MNHEY, CDR2 SMNVEV (reference sequence). The V segment lost 10 bases and the J segment 3 bases; nucleotides outside the gene matches: 9. The CDR3 bases are TGTGCCACTACGGCCCGGGACAGCTACGAGCAGTACTTC. Residues: CATTARDSYEQYF.

The chain has TRBV3-1 (or the pseudogene TRBV3-2) and TRBJ1-2, with D perhaps TRBD1 (5 bases). Per germline, CDR1 LGHDT and CDR2 YNNKEL (reference sequence). V was cut by 0 bases and J by 4 bases, with 15 bases left in between. This CDR3 region has 16 residues. The CDR3 DNA is TGTGCCAGCAGCCAAGATAGCGGGACTTATGGCTATGGCTACACCTTC. Protein sequence: CASSQDSGTYGYGYTF.

This rearrangement joins TRBV6-5 to TRBJ1-2; a possible D gene is TRBD1 (6 bases). V lost 7 bases to trimming and J lost 4 bases, with 13 bases between them. Per the germline V gene, CDR1 is MNHEY and CDR2 is SVGAGI. There are 13 residues in the CDR3. The CDR3 coding sequence is TGTGCCAGCATCTCCCGGGACATCTATGGCTACACCTTC. Translation: CASISRDIYGYTF.

The J gene is TRBJ2-1, the V gene TRBV11-2; D not resolved. CDR1 is SGHAT and CDR2 is FQNNGV in the germline V gene. The CDR3 length is 13 residues. The V and J ends lost 7 bases and 0 bases respectively, with 7 bases between them. In DNA form, the CDR3 reads TGTGCCAGCACCCCTAGCTCCTACAATGAGCAGTTCTTC. This translates into CASTPSSYNEQFF.

This chain links TRBV27 with TRBJ1-1, with TRBD1 as a possible D gene (6 bases). Germline CDR1 reads MNHEY; CDR2 reads SMNVEV (reference sequence). The CDR3 is 16 residues long. The V end was cut by 2 bases, the J end by 1 base, with 14 bases between. CDR3 protein: CASSLQAGAKNTEAFF. The CDR3 DNA is TGTGCCAGCAGTTTACAAGCAGGGGCCAAGAACACTGAAGCTTTCTTT.

This clone occurred a few times. The chain uses TRBV2 and TRBJ1-3; TRBD1 is a possible D gene (6 bases). The V and J ends lost 6 bases and 0 bases respectively, with 12 bases between them. Germline V CDR1 and CDR2: SNHLY, FYNNEI. This CDR3 has 15 amino acids. The CDR3 bases are TGTGCCAGCAGGCTATTGGACAGCTCTGGAAACACCATATATTTT. Amino acids: CASRLLDSSGNTIYF.

The CDR3 loop reads CASSLVDRDYEQYF. In DNA, the CDR3 is TGTGCCAGCAGCTTAGTCGACCGGGACTACGAGCAGTACTTC. The chain is built from TRBV7-9 and TRBJ2-7; a weak D match, TRBD2 (5 bases). V was clipped by 1 base and J by 3 bases, with 10 bases between them. Germline-derived CDR1 and CDR2 are SEHNR and FQNEAQ (reference sequence). There are 14 residues in the CDR3.

V usage is TRBV29-1 and J usage is TRBJ1-5; D perhaps matches TRBD1 (5 bases). Trimming pared 4 bases from V and 3 bases from J, leaving 10 bases between. Germline lookup yields CDR1 SQVTM and CDR2 ANQGSEA. The CDR3 is 13 amino acids. CDR3 DNA: TGCAGCGTTGGGGAGGGGCTCAATCAGCCCCAGCATTTT. Translated: CSVGEGLNQPQHF.

The chain links TRBV4-2 to TRBJ2-7, with D possibly TRBD2 on 6 matching bases. The germline V gene has CDR1 LGHNA and CDR2 YNFKEQ. The CDR3 consists of 13 residues. V lost 3 bases and J 3 bases, leaving 9 bases between the germline ends. CDR3 nucleotide sequence: TGTGCCAGCAGCCAGACGCGGGGCTACGAGCAGTACTTC. Protein product: CASSQTRGYEQYF.

V and J are TRBV19 and TRBJ1-5, with D possibly TRBD1 on 5 matching bases. Germline loops: CDR1 LNHDA, CDR2 SQIVND (reference sequence). The length of the CDR3 is 13 residues. Trimming removed 5 bases at V and 7 bases at J, with 12 bases between. The CDR3 bases are TGTGCCAGTAGTGACAGAGAGAGGCAGCCCCAGCATTTT. Its protein is CASSDRERQPQHF.